This is a list of T cell receptor beta chains from one sample in a study of blood T cell repertoires in COVID-19. Repertoires were generated with immunoSEQ multiplex PCR, while TCRdb's copy carries only in-frame clones and drops some. The table has about 34,000 clones, around 80% seen once. Specimen: peripheral blood. All receptors derive from a man older than 75 with acute or convalescent COVID-19. CDR3s include the opening cysteine and the closing phenylalanine or tryptophan. D genes are given only for firm matches. Expanded clones get a size class; other rows say once, few or many, or leave the size out.

j_gene: TRBJ1-2
len: 14
v_gene: TRBV6-1
d_gene: -
abundance: once
CDR3aa: CASSEAKGRFGYTF
CDR3nt: TGTGCCAGCAGTGAAGCAAAGGGGCGATTTGGCTACACCTTC

j_gene: TRBJ2-3
len: 16
v_gene: TRBV4-3
d_gene: TRBD2
abundance: once
CDR3aa: CASSQDGGGGTDTQYF
CDR3nt: TGCGCCAGCAGCCAAGATGGGGGGGGTGGCACAGATACGCAGTATTTT

j_gene: TRBJ2-7
len: 14
v_gene: TRBV5-1
d_gene: -
abundance: -
CDR3aa: CASSYGGSSYEQYF
CDR3nt: TGCGCCAGCAGCTATGGCGGCAGCTCCTACGAGCAGTACTTC

j_gene: TRBJ1-4
len: 17
v_gene: TRBV4-1
d_gene: TRBD1
abundance: -
CDR3aa: CASSQGLDRERLRKLFF
CDR3nt: TGCGCCAGCAGCCAGGGCCTCGACAGGGAGAGACTGAGAAAACTGTTTTTT

j_gene: TRBJ1-2
len: 14
v_gene: TRBV4-2
d_gene: -
abundance: -
CDR3aa: CASSKQGRSDGYTF
CDR3nt: TGTGCCAGCAGCAAACAGGGTCGGTCGGATGGCTACACCTTC

j_gene: TRBJ2-7
len: 12
v_gene: TRBV1
d_gene: -
abundance: -
CDR3aa: CTDRVNRNEQYF
CDR3nt: TGCACCGACAGGGTGAATCGGAACGAGCAGTACTTC

j_gene: TRBJ2-1
len: 11
v_gene: TRBV27
d_gene: -
abundance: -
CDR3aa: CASSYGNEQFF
CDR3nt: TGTGCCAGCAGTTACGGGAATGAGCAGTTCTTC

j_gene: TRBJ2-5
len: 17
v_gene: TRBV5-1
d_gene: TRBD2
abundance: -
CDR3aa: CASSTKTSGGYQETQYF
CDR3nt: TGCGCCAGCAGCACCAAGACTAGCGGGGGGTACCAAGAGACCCAGTACTTC

j_gene: TRBJ2-1
len: 17
v_gene: TRBV29-1
d_gene: TRBD2
abundance: -
CDR3aa: CSVEERRTSGRANEQFF
CDR3nt: TGCAGCGTTGAAGAGCGACGGACTAGCGGGAGGGCCAATGAGCAGTTCTTC

j_gene: TRBJ2-7
len: 13
v_gene: TRBV30
d_gene: TRBD2
abundance: -
CDR3aa: CASTGLLHYEQYF
CDR3nt: TGTGCCAGCACGGGACTACTTCACTACGAGCAGTACTTC

j_gene: TRBJ2-1
len: 12
v_gene: TRBV12-3/TRBV12-4
d_gene: -
abundance: -
CDR3aa: CASSFAGNEQFF
CDR3nt: TGTGCCAGCAGTTTCGCGGGGAATGAGCAGTTCTTC

j_gene: TRBJ2-2
len: 15
v_gene: TRBV27
d_gene: TRBD1
abundance: -
CDR3aa: CASSWGQANTGELFF
CDR3nt: TGTGCCAGCAGTTGGGGACAGGCGAACACCGGGGAGCTGTTTTTT

j_gene: TRBJ1-2
len: 14
v_gene: TRBV5-5
d_gene: -
abundance: -
CDR3aa: CASTTEVGWEGYTF
CDR3nt: TGTGCCAGCACCACGGAGGTAGGGTGGGAAGGCTACACCTTC

j_gene: TRBJ1-6
len: 14
v_gene: TRBV5-5
d_gene: TRBD1
abundance: -
CDR3aa: CASSSDRGNSPLHF
CDR3nt: TGTGCCAGCAGCTCCGACAGGGGTAATTCACCCCTCCACTTT

j_gene: TRBJ2-3
len: 16
v_gene: TRBV30
d_gene: TRBD2
abundance: -
CDR3aa: CAWSSKAGVGTDTQYF
CDR3nt: TGTGCCTGGAGTTCAAAAGCGGGAGTGGGCACAGATACGCAGTATTTT

j_gene: TRBJ2-1
len: 18
v_gene: TRBV7-9
d_gene: TRBD2
abundance: -
CDR3aa: CASSQTTSGGRSYNEQFF
CDR3nt: TGTGCCAGCAGCCAAACGACTAGCGGGGGGCGATCCTACAATGAGCAGTTCTTC

j_gene: TRBJ1-4
len: 13
v_gene: TRBV29-1
d_gene: -
abundance: -
CDR3aa: CSVARVHGEKLFF
CDR3nt: TGCAGCGTTGCCCGGGTCCACGGGGAAAAACTGTTTTTT

j_gene: TRBJ2-3
len: 19
v_gene: TRBV3-1/TRBV3-2
d_gene: TRBD2
abundance: -
CDR3aa: CASSHTGLAGEYSTDTQYF
CDR3nt: TGTGCCAGCAGCCATACGGGACTAGCGGGAGAGTACTCCACAGATACGCAGTATTTT

j_gene: TRBJ2-5
len: 16
v_gene: TRBV4-1
d_gene: -
abundance: -
CDR3aa: CASSQSRQGGQETQYF
CDR3nt: TGCGCCAGCAGCCAATCGAGGCAAGGGGGACAAGAGACCCAGTACTTC

j_gene: TRBJ2-2
len: 15
v_gene: TRBV4-3
d_gene: TRBD1
abundance: -
CDR3aa: CASRQNGQGTGELFF
CDR3nt: TGCGCCAGCAGGCAGAATGGACAGGGGACCGGGGAGCTGTTTTTT

j_gene: TRBJ2-2
len: 20
v_gene: TRBV9
d_gene: TRBD1
abundance: -
CDR3aa: CASSMRPGQGVGGRSGELFF
CDR3nt: TGTGCCAGCAGCATGAGACCGGGACAGGGAGTTGGGGGTCGCTCCGGGGAGCTGTTTTTT

j_gene: TRBJ2-5
len: 15
v_gene: TRBV28
d_gene: TRBD1
abundance: -
CDR3aa: CASSETGTGGETQYF
CDR3nt: TGTGCCAGCAGTGAAACCGGGACAGGGGGGGAGACCCAGTACTTC

j_gene: TRBJ2-7
len: 14
v_gene: TRBV28
d_gene: TRBD2
abundance: -
CDR3aa: CASSGLAGDYEQYF
CDR3nt: TGTGCCAGCAGTGGACTAGCGGGGGACTACGAGCAGTACTTC

j_gene: TRBJ1-6
len: 17
v_gene: TRBV18
d_gene: TRBD1
abundance: -
CDR3aa: CASSHRDRGSYNSPLHF
CDR3nt: TGTGCCAGCTCACACCGGGACAGGGGCTCCTATAATTCACCCCTCCACTTT

j_gene: TRBJ2-7
len: 16
v_gene: TRBV19
d_gene: -
abundance: few
CDR3aa: CASSMTPSATDYEQYF
CDR3nt: TGTGCCAGTAGTATGACGCCTAGCGCCACCGACTACGAGCAGTACTTC

j_gene: TRBJ2-7
len: 15
v_gene: TRBV19
d_gene: TRBD1
abundance: -
CDR3aa: CASSIDRDRVSEQYF
CDR3nt: TGTGCCAGTAGTATAGACCGGGACAGGGTATCCGAGCAGTACTTC

j_gene: TRBJ2-2
len: 13
v_gene: TRBV7-3
d_gene: -
abundance: -
CDR3aa: CASSPRGTGELFF
CDR3nt: TGTGCCAGCAGTCCCCGGGGCACCGGGGAGCTGTTTTTT

j_gene: TRBJ2-7
len: 18
v_gene: TRBV7-8
d_gene: TRBD2
abundance: -
CDR3aa: CASSPGLADVGLIYEQYF
CDR3nt: TGTGCCAGCAGCCCGGGACTAGCGGACGTCGGATTAATTTACGAGCAGTACTTC

j_gene: TRBJ2-3
len: 16
v_gene: TRBV4-2
d_gene: -
abundance: many
CDR3aa: CASSQGLVNWSDTQYF
CDR3nt: TGTGCCAGCAGCCAAGGACTAGTGAATTGGTCAGATACGCAGTATTTT

j_gene: TRBJ1-4
len: 16
v_gene: TRBV28
d_gene: -
abundance: few
CDR3aa: CASSFRTVTTNEKLFF
CDR3nt: TGTGCCAGCAGTTTTCGGACAGTTACAACTAATGAAAAACTGTTTTTT

j_gene: TRBJ1-1
len: 13
v_gene: TRBV12-5
d_gene: -
abundance: -
CDR3aa: CASAPGGNTEAFF
CDR3nt: TGTGCTAGTGCCCCTGGGGGCAACACTGAAGCTTTCTTT

j_gene: TRBJ2-7
len: 14
v_gene: TRBV11-1
d_gene: TRBD1
abundance: -
CDR3aa: CASSLTGGRYEQYF
CDR3nt: TGTGCCAGCAGCCTAACAGGGGGCAGGTACGAGCAGTACTTC

j_gene: TRBJ1-5
len: 15
v_gene: TRBV19
d_gene: -
abundance: -
CDR3aa: CASSIWLTDNQPQHF
CDR3nt: TGTGCCAGTAGTATTTGGCTCACAGATAATCAGCCCCAGCATTTT

j_gene: TRBJ2-1
len: 12
v_gene: TRBV29-1
d_gene: TRBD1
abundance: once
CDR3aa: CSVRQGVNEQFF
CDR3nt: TGCAGCGTCCGACAGGGTGTCAATGAGCAGTTCTTC

j_gene: TRBJ2-1
len: 15
v_gene: TRBV11-3
d_gene: TRBD1
abundance: -
CDR3aa: CASSLRGQAYNEQFF
CDR3nt: TGTGCCAGCAGCTTACGGGGACAGGCTTACAATGAGCAGTTCTTC

j_gene: TRBJ2-1
len: 12
v_gene: TRBV12-3/TRBV12-4
d_gene: TRBD1
abundance: -
CDR3aa: CASNLQGGEQFF
CDR3nt: TGTGCCAGCAATCTACAGGGGGGTGAGCAGTTCTTC

j_gene: TRBJ2-1
len: 12
v_gene: TRBV18
d_gene: -
abundance: -
CDR3aa: CASSPAGLEQFF
CDR3nt: TGTGCCAGCTCACCGGCGGGACTTGAGCAGTTCTTC

j_gene: TRBJ2-1
len: 21
v_gene: TRBV3-1/TRBV3-2
d_gene: TRBD1
abundance: -
CDR3aa: CASSRQGLKGSGQSSYNEQFF
CDR3nt: TGTGCCAGCAGCCGACAGGGCCTAAAGGGGTCAGGCCAGAGCTCCTACAATGAGCAGTTCTTC

j_gene: TRBJ2-3
len: 12
v_gene: TRBV5-8
d_gene: -
abundance: -
CDR3aa: CASLLYTDTQYF
CDR3nt: TGTGCCAGCCTTTTATACACAGATACGCAGTATTTT

j_gene: TRBJ2-1
len: 17
v_gene: TRBV24-1
d_gene: TRBD2
abundance: -
CDR3aa: CATSDTSGRDSYNEQFF
CDR3nt: TGTGCCACCAGTGACACCAGCGGGAGGGACTCCTACAATGAGCAGTTCTTC

j_gene: TRBJ2-5
len: 16
v_gene: TRBV27
d_gene: TRBD2
abundance: -
CDR3aa: CASTGTSGLGQETQYF
CDR3nt: TGTGCCAGCACAGGGACTAGCGGGTTGGGACAAGAGACCCAGTACTTC

j_gene: TRBJ2-5
len: 15
v_gene: TRBV19
d_gene: -
abundance: -
CDR3aa: CASRGGGVPQETQYF
CDR3nt: TGTGCCAGTAGAGGGGGAGGGGTCCCCCAAGAGACCCAGTACTTC

j_gene: TRBJ2-5
len: 14
v_gene: TRBV11-2
d_gene: TRBD2
abundance: -
CDR3aa: CASSLEPGLASQYF
CDR3nt: TGTGCCAGCAGCTTAGAGCCGGGACTAGCATCCCAGTACTTC

j_gene: TRBJ2-5
len: 14
v_gene: TRBV18
d_gene: -
abundance: -
CDR3aa: CASSPGGRLETQYF
CDR3nt: TGTGCCAGCTCACCGGGGGGGCGCTTAGAGACCCAGTACTTC

j_gene: TRBJ1-5
len: 16
v_gene: TRBV10-2
d_gene: TRBD1
abundance: -
CDR3aa: CATSFGQAGLNQPQHF
CDR3nt: TGCGCCACCAGCTTCGGACAGGCCGGCCTCAATCAGCCCCAGCATTTT

j_gene: TRBJ1-6
len: 14
v_gene: TRBV7-2
d_gene: TRBD1
abundance: once
CDR3aa: CASRKTGSHSPLHF
CDR3nt: TGTGCCAGCAGAAAGACAGGGTCACATTCACCCCTCCACTTT

j_gene: TRBJ2-1
len: 14
v_gene: TRBV7-2
d_gene: -
abundance: -
CDR3aa: CASSSRGGGNEQFF
CDR3nt: TGTGCCAGCAGCTCCCGGGGAGGAGGGAATGAGCAGTTCTTC

j_gene: TRBJ1-5
len: 15
v_gene: TRBV18
d_gene: -
abundance: -
CDR3aa: CASSPRGGNPQPQHF
CDR3nt: TGTGCCAGCTCACCTCGGGGTGGCAATCCTCAGCCCCAGCATTTT

j_gene: TRBJ2-7
len: 15
v_gene: TRBV9
d_gene: -
abundance: -
CDR3aa: CASSVDWGRFNEQYF
CDR3nt: TGTGCCAGCAGCGTAGATTGGGGGCGATTTAACGAGCAGTACTTC

j_gene: TRBJ2-6
len: 17
v_gene: TRBV3-1/TRBV3-2
d_gene: -
abundance: once
CDR3aa: CASSLNAAYSGANVLTF
CDR3nt: TGTGCCAGCAGCCTGAATGCGGCTTATTCTGGGGCCAACGTCCTGACTTTC

j_gene: TRBJ2-1
len: 16
v_gene: TRBV7-9
d_gene: -
abundance: -
CDR3aa: CASSPSDGGSGNEQFF
CDR3nt: TGTGCCAGCAGCCCATCGGACGGGGGTTCGGGAAATGAGCAGTTCTTC

j_gene: TRBJ2-1
len: 15
v_gene: TRBV5-5
d_gene: TRBD2
abundance: -
CDR3aa: CASSSGLANYNEQFF
CDR3nt: TGTGCCAGCAGCTCGGGACTAGCGAACTACAATGAGCAGTTCTTC

j_gene: TRBJ2-5
len: 13
v_gene: TRBV2
d_gene: TRBD1
abundance: -
CDR3aa: CASNGQGRETQYF
CDR3nt: TGTGCCAGCAACGGACAGGGACGGGAGACCCAGTACTTC

j_gene: TRBJ1-5
len: 14
v_gene: TRBV3-1/TRBV3-2
d_gene: TRBD1
abundance: -
CDR3aa: CASSRTGGFQPQHF
CDR3nt: TGTGCCAGCAGTCGGACAGGGGGCTTTCAGCCCCAGCATTTT

j_gene: TRBJ2-3
len: 15
v_gene: TRBV5-6
d_gene: -
abundance: once
CDR3aa: CASSLPAGHTDTQYF
CDR3nt: TGTGCCAGCAGCCTTCCCGCAGGTCACACAGATACGCAGTATTTT

j_gene: TRBJ2-7
len: 12
v_gene: TRBV5-1
d_gene: -
abundance: -
CDR3aa: CASSLEQGEQYF
CDR3nt: TGCGCCAGCAGCTTGGAGCAGGGCGAGCAGTACTTC

j_gene: TRBJ1-2
len: 15
v_gene: TRBV18
d_gene: TRBD1
abundance: -
CDR3aa: CASSPPGQGNYGYTF
CDR3nt: TGTGCCAGCTCACCCCCGGGACAGGGGAACTATGGCTACACCTTC

j_gene: TRBJ2-2
len: 15
v_gene: TRBV11-2
d_gene: TRBD1
abundance: -
CDR3aa: CASSLGAGGGGELFF
CDR3nt: TGTGCCAGCAGCTTAGGGGCAGGGGGTGGCGGGGAGCTGTTTTTT

j_gene: TRBJ2-2
len: 17
v_gene: TRBV12-5
d_gene: TRBD1
abundance: -
CDR3aa: CASGLGGTGANTGELFF
CDR3nt: TGTGCTAGTGGTTTGGGGGGGACAGGGGCGAACACCGGGGAGCTGTTTTTT

j_gene: TRBJ2-7
len: 14
v_gene: TRBV5-1
d_gene: -
abundance: -
CDR3aa: CASSLAASVYEQYF
CDR3nt: TGCGCCAGCAGCCTAGCTGCCAGTGTCTACGAGCAGTACTTC